Presented here are 29 T cell receptor beta chains from one specimen sequenced in a study of cytomegalovirus exposure and HLA in healthy donors. The PCR ran on 60 Vbeta and 13 Jbeta primers. The protocol was immunoSEQ multiplex PCR, while the TCRdb copy is restricted to in-frame clones and leaves out a portion. The sample carries some 170,000 clones, approximately 78% recorded once. The specimen was PBMCs. These receptors all stem from a girl aged 2 to 10 in good health and CMV-seropositive.

This chain joins TRBV10-3 and TRBJ1-2, with D possibly being TRBD1 (5 bases). V was shortened by 10 bases and J by 5 bases, with 20 bases between the two germline ends. The CDR3 has 14 residues. The germline gives CDR1 ENHRY, CDR2 SYGVKD. CDR3 bases: TGTGCCACTTCCTTGGGAGGGGTGAGATATGGCTACACCTTC. This translates into CATSLGGVRYGYTF.

The chain couples TRBV4-1 to TRBJ1-5, with D unclear. Germline values: CDR1 MGHRA, CDR2 YSYEKL. The CDR3 totals 15 residues. The V end lost 4 bases, the J end lost 10 bases, and 20 bases lay between the germline ends. The CDR3 nucleotides read TGCGCCAGCAGCCCCCATCCGTCGGCGGAGGGTCCCCAGCATTTT. It yields the protein CASSPHPSAEGPQHF.

This chain links TRBV5-4 with TRBJ2-2; D uncertain. CDR3 length equals 15 residues. The germline CDR1 and CDR2 sequences are SGHNT and YYREEE (reference sequence). V shed 2 bases and J shed 4 bases, with 12 bases lying between them. The DNA of the CDR3 is TGTGCCAGCAGCTTCCGAACTACGATCACCGGGGAGCTGTTTTTT. It specifies CASSFRTTITGELFF.

J is TRBJ1-2 and V is TRBV6-6; 9 positions match TRBD1. From germline, CDR1 is MNHNY and CDR2 SVGAGI (reference sequence). Trimming removed 7 bases from V and 1 base from J; junction bases left unmatched: 10. The length of the CDR3 is 16 residues. The CDR3 protein is CASNLQGAGYNYGYTF. The CDR3 coding sequence is TGTGCCAGCAATCTACAGGGGGCAGGGTATAACTATGGCTACACCTTC.

This chain connects TRBV4-1 to TRBJ1-5; D is perhaps TRBD1 (6 bases). The V and J ends lost 0 bases and 7 bases respectively, with 13 bases between them. The CDR3 runs to 15 residues. CDR1 MGHRA and CDR2 YSYEKL come from the germline V gene. The CDR3 coding sequence is TGCGCCAGCAGCCAAGATCCGGGGGGCAGACAGCCCCAGCATTTT. It translates to CASSQDPGGRQPQHF.

This rearrangement joins TRBV20-1 to TRBJ2-5; D gene uncertain. The ends were cut back, 3 bases at V and 4 bases at J, with 6 bases in the middle. In germline, CDR1 is DFQATT, CDR2 SNEGSKA (reference sequence). The CDR3 spans 11 residues. The chain's CDR3 is CSARFLETQYF. The CDR3 DNA is TGCAGTGCTAGGTTCCTAGAGACCCAGTACTTC.

This clone has just a few counts. V and J are TRBV6-4 and TRBJ2-1; 7 bases match TRBD2. The CDR3 loop spans 14 amino acids. After removal of 8 bases from V and 8 bases from J, the junction contained 12 bases not matched to a gene. CDR1 and CDR2 from the germline V gene are MRHNA and SNTAGT. The CDR3 reads CASGSGGAGDEQFF. In DNA, the CDR3 is TGTGCCAGCGGGTCGGGGGGAGCCGGGGATGAGCAGTTCTTC.

About this clone itself: Compared with germline, one end of the junction differs, possibly owing to a read error. The chain has TRBV7-7 and TRBJ2-5; 9 bases are shared with TRBD2. The CDR3 loop spans 13 amino acids. Germline-derived CDR1 and CDR2 are SSHAT and FNYEAQ (reference sequence). The chain's CDR3 is CASSSGLAETQYF. For the CDR3, the DNA is TGTGCTAGCAGCTCTGGACTAGCGGAGACCCAGTACTTC.

J is TRBJ1-2 and V is TRBV23-1; 9 nucleotides line up with TRBD1. TRBV23-1 is annotated as an ORF whose role is uncertain. There are 15 residues in the CDR3. V was clipped by 2 bases and J by 2 bases; unmatched bases: 3. The CDR3 spells CASSQRTGANYGYTF. In nucleotides, the CDR3 is TGCGCCAGCAGTCAACGGACAGGGGCGAACTATGGCTACACCTTC.

The chain recombines TRBV5-6 with TRBJ1-2; TRBD1 agrees at 12 bases. Germline lookup yields CDR1 SGHDT and CDR2 YYEEEE. This CDR3 region has 16 residues. V trimming: 4 bases; J trimming: 4 bases; junction bases outside the gene matches: 8. CDR3 DNA: TGTGCCAGCAGCCTGCCGGGACAGGGGGCTACCTATGGCTACACCTTC. Its protein is CASSLPGQGATYGYTF. Complete variable domain (other parts from reference TRBV5-6 and TRBJ1-2): DAGVTQSPTHLIKTRGQQVTLRCSPKSGHDTVSWYQQALGQGPQFIFQYYEEEERQRGNFPDRFSGHQFPNYSSELNVNALLLGDSALYLCASSLPGQGATYGYTFGSGTRLTVV.

The gene calls are TRBV28 and TRBJ1-5; the D gene is possibly TRBD1 (5 bases). Germline CDR1 reads MDHEN; CDR2 reads SYDVKM. Trimming left V 10 bases short and J 0 bases short, with 13 bases between. The CDR3 is made up of 14 amino acids. DNA for the CDR3: TGTGCCACCCGCGCGGGGGGTAGCAATCAGCCCCAGCATTTT. Protein sequence: CATRAGGSNQPQHF.

This chain connects TRBV18 to TRBJ1-1, with 9 bases fitting TRBD1. The CDR3 has 16 residues. CDR1 is KGHSH and CDR2 is LQKENI in the germline V gene. The trim removed 3 bases at V and 5 bases at J, leaving 10 bases unmatched. CDR3 protein: CASSPWADRGETEAFF. Here the CDR3 DNA reads TGTGCCAGCTCACCTTGGGCGGACAGGGGAGAAACTGAAGCTTTCTTT. Drawing the rest from reference TRBV18 and TRBJ1-1, the complete variable domain is NAGVMQNPRHLVRRRGQEARLRCSPMKGHSHVYWYRQLPEEGLKFMVYLQKENIIDESGMPKERFSAEFPKEGPSILRIQQVVRGDSAAYFCASSPWADRGETEAFFGQGTRLTVV.

This chain links TRBV30 with TRBJ2-4; TRBD2 might be the D (6 bases). This CDR3 is built from 15 residues. Trimming stripped 3 bases from V and 1 base from J, with 13 bases between. Germline values: CDR1 GTSNPN, CDR2 SVGIG (reference sequence). The CDR3 sequence is CAWRWGERAKNIQYF. CDR3 nucleotide sequence: TGTGCCTGGAGGTGGGGGGAAAGGGCCAAAAACATTCAGTACTTC.

J is TRBJ2-2 and V is TRBV10-1; 10 nucleotides align to TRBD2. CDR3 length equals 16 residues. Germline assignment: CDR1 WNHNN and CDR2 SYGVQD (reference sequence). V lost 11 bases to trimming and J lost 0 bases; unmatched junction nucleotides: 9. CDR3 sequence: CAAGGLAATNTGELFF. The CDR3 DNA is TGCGCCGCCGGAGGACTAGCGGCCACGAACACCGGGGAGCTGTTTTTT.

This chain links TRBV19 with TRBJ2-7; D is possibly TRBD2 (5 bases). This CDR3 has 13 residues. In germline, CDR1 is LNHDA, CDR2 SQIVND (reference sequence). V lost 3 bases and J 3 bases, leaving 9 bases between the germline ends. Here the CDR3 reads CASSISGIYEQYF. The CDR3 DNA follows: TGTGCCAGTAGTATTTCGGGGATCTACGAGCAGTACTTC.

The chain has TRBV7-9 and TRBJ1-2; D is unresolved. CDR3 length equals 15 residues. Germline V CDR1 and CDR2: SEHNR, FQNEAQ (reference sequence). With 2 bases removed from V and 4 bases from J, the gap between germline ends came to 14 bases. CDR3 region: CASSLSEGFRYGYTF. The CDR3 DNA follows: TGTGCCAGCAGCTTATCCGAGGGATTTCGCTATGGCTACACCTTC.

As regards this clone: Sequence at one end of the junction differs from germline and may be a read error. This chain joins TRBV27 and TRBJ2-3; weak D call: TRBD2 (6 bases). The CDR3 covers 13 residues. Germline V gene sequence: CDR1 MNHEY, CDR2 SMNVEV (reference sequence). CDR3 in amino acids: CASSFTSIDTQYF. In nucleotides, the CDR3 is TGTGCCAGCAGTTTTACTAGCATAGATACGCAGTATTTT.

The chain joins TRBV5-6 to TRBJ2-3, with 9 bases lining up with TRBD2. The V and J ends lost 8 bases and 1 base, in that order; junction bases with no gene match: 17. The germline gives CDR1 SGHDT, CDR2 YYEEEE. CDR3 length equals 18 residues. CDR3 nucleotides: TGTGCCAGGGTGGTCTGCGGGAGGGCACAGTATGGCACAGATACGCAGTATTTT. It codes for CARVVCGRAQYGTDTQYF.

Here the CDR3 reads CASRAAPDTQYF. In DNA, the CDR3 is TGCGCCAGCAGGGCTGCCCCAGATACGCAGTATTTT. The chain employs TRBV5-1 and TRBJ2-3, with D hard to call. CDR3 length equals 12 residues. The V gene's germline CDR1 is SGHRS and CDR2 YFSETQ. V dropped 5 bases and J dropped 4 bases, with 8 bases sitting between them. Full variable domain (remainder filled in from reference TRBV5-1 and TRBJ2-3): KAGVTQTPRYLIKTRGQQVTLSCSPISGHRSVSWYQQTPGQGLQFLFEYFSETQRNKGNFPGRFSGRQFSNSRSEMNVSTLELGDSALYLCASRAAPDTQYFGPGTRLTVL.

This clone was recorded once. The V gene is TRBV19, the J gene TRBJ2-1, with D perhaps TRBD1 (5 bases). V was clipped by 5 bases and J by 15 bases, with 14 bases between them. Germline lookup yields CDR1 LNHDA and CDR2 SQIVND (reference sequence). This CDR3 is 11 amino acids long. This CDR3 reads CASSQARVLFF. CDR3 sequence (DNA): TGTGCCAGTAGTCAGGCCAGGGTGCTGTTCTTC.

The chain links TRBV5-1 to TRBJ2-1; 13 positions agree with TRBD2. The CDR3 runs 15 residues. The ends lost 2 bases at V and 8 bases at J; junction bases unmatched: 4. Germline assignment: CDR1 SGHRS and CDR2 YFSETQ. DNA of the CDR3: TGCGCCAGCAGCTTACTAGCGGGAGGGCACTATGAGCAGTTCTTC. It specifies CASSLLAGGHYEQFF.

The chain couples TRBV7-3 to TRBJ1-1; D gene unclear. The CDR3 loop spans 12 amino acids. V lost 10 bases to trimming and J lost 1 base, with 10 bases between them. CDR1 is SGHTA and CDR2 is FQGTGA in the germline V gene. DNA for the CDR3: TGTGCCACCTCGAACGGGAACACTGAAGCTTTCTTT. Protein product: CATSNGNTEAFF.

This clone was picked up one time. The chain is built from TRBV10-3 and TRBJ2-3, with TRBD2 as a possible D gene (5 bases). This CDR3 is built from 14 residues. In germline, CDR1 is ENHRY, CDR2 SYGVKD. V was pared by 0 bases and J by 6 bases, with 10 bases between. The CDR3 here is CAISESLAGDTQYF. CDR3 in DNA: TGTGCCATCAGTGAGTCCCTAGCTGGCGATACGCAGTATTTT.

This clone was detected only once. The chain links TRBV28 to TRBJ2-7, with 7 positions matching TRBD2. The CDR3 totals 19 residues. Unmatched junction bases numbered 16, after V lost 1 base and J lost 1 base. Germline V CDR1 and CDR2: MDHEN, SYDVKM. CDR3 sequence: CASSLSWDYAGTGSYEQYF. The DNA for the CDR3 is TGTGCCAGCAGTTTATCTTGGGACTATGCCGGGACTGGGTCCTACGAGCAGTACTTC.

DNA of the CDR3: TGCAGCGTTGTAGGGGGCGGGCTTGGCTTGGGAGATACGCAGTATTTT. Translating gives CSVVGGGLGLGDTQYF. This sequence joins TRBV29-1 and TRBJ2-3; 7 bases line up with TRBD1. Germline CDR1 is SQVTM and CDR2 is ANQGSEA. The CDR3 covers 16 residues. V was clipped by 4 bases and J by 5 bases; unmatched bases: 15.

This clone was found a few times. The chain recombines TRBV4-1 with TRBJ1-1; unclear D gene. The germline CDR1 and CDR2 sequences are MGHRA and YSYEKL. Deletions cut 4 bases from V and 5 bases from J, with 17 bases between. The CDR3 contains 15 residues. The CDR3 DNA follows: TGCGCCAGCAGCCCGGGCAGGCGGGTTTCGACTGAAGCTTTCTTT. This translates into CASSPGRRVSTEAFF.

The chain employs TRBV28 and TRBJ1-5; 8 nucleotides align to TRBD1. In germline, CDR1 is MDHEN, CDR2 SYDVKM. There are 16 residues in the CDR3. V lost 5 bases, J lost 3 bases, and 9 bases stayed unmatched. The CDR3 bases are TGTGCCAGCAGTCCCCGGACAGGGCCCCACAATCAGCCCCAGCATTTT. It codes for CASSPRTGPHNQPQHF.

J is TRBJ2-1 and V is TRBV7-9; the match to TRBD2 covers 11 bases. The CDR3 covers 17 residues. V shed 5 bases, J shed 0 bases, and the junction held 6 bases outside the gene matches. The germline V gene encodes CDR1 SEHNR and CDR2 FQNEAQ (reference sequence). DNA of the CDR3: TGTGCCAGCAGCCTTCCACTAGCGGGAGCCTCCTACAATGAGCAGTTCTTC. Amino acid sequence: CASSLPLAGASYNEQFF.

This chain uses TRBV7-2 with TRBJ2-5; D unresolved. The V end lost 1 base, the J end lost 5 bases, and 11 bases lay between the germline ends. The CDR3 extends over 14 amino acids. The germline CDR1 and CDR2 sequences are SGHTA and FQGNSA. The CDR3 here is CASSLGGQPETQYF. The DNA for the CDR3 is TGTGCCAGCAGCTTAGGTGGGCAGCCGGAGACCCAGTACTTC. The entire variable domain, with the rest obtained from reference TRBV7-2 and TRBJ2-5, is as follows: GAGVSQSPSNKVTEKGKDVELRCDPISGHTALYWYRQSLGQGLEFLIYFQGNSAPDKSGLPSDRFSAERTGGSVSTLTIQRTQQEDSAVYLCASSLGGQPETQYFGPGTRLLVL.